This TCR beta chain was observed in a study of blood T cell repertoires in COVID-19. Across the whole study: There were acute and convalescent COVID-19 samples, and they came from the United States, Italy and Spain.

Trimming took off 9 bases at V and 5 bases at J, with 11 bases between the two ends. This CDR3 has 13 residues. The germline V gene encodes CDR1 MDHEN and CDR2 SYDVKM. Authors' methods: From reference gene primer amplification, estimates of nucleated cell counts were derived. Repertoires were generated with immunoSEQ multiplex PCR, while TCRdb's copy carries only in-frame clones and drops some. V and J calls and clone size come straight from that table; D and trimming were deduced from the DNA. Of some 110,000 clones listed, 85% to 90% were seen once; the top ten hold approximately 5.1%. This chain uses TRBV28 with TRBJ1-6; weak D call: TRBD1 (6 bases). The clonotype was recovered from a human donor in a cohort sampled during active COVID-19. Sequencing was carried out using peripheral blood. DNA of the CDR3: TGTGCCAGTTGGAGGACAGATAATTCACCCCTCCACTTT. It is translated as CASWRTDNSPLHF. Using reference TRBV28 and TRBJ1-6 for the parts outside the CDR3, the full variable domain is DVKVTQSSRYLVKRTGEKVFLECVQDMDHENMFWYRQDPGLGLRLIYFSYDVKMKEKGDIPEGYSVSREKKERFSLILESASTNQTSMYLCASWRTDNSPLHFGNGTRLTVT.